The 8 T cell receptor beta chains presented below share a single source sample, sequenced in a study of blood T cell repertoires in COVID-19. Profiling relied on immunoSEQ multiplex PCR, and the TCRdb table lists in-frame clones only, not all of them. The sample holds about 220,000 clones; roughly 84% are singletons and the top ten take approximately 2.9%. Material for sequencing was peripheral blood. All receptors come from a woman in her 30s who had recovered from COVID-19.

The table lists this clone with a count of one. The J gene is TRBJ2-7, the V gene TRBV18, with TRBD1 matching 10 bases. The CDR3 length is 18 residues. The ends lost 1 base at V and 5 bases at J; junction bases unmatched: 14. Germline CDR1 is KGHSH and CDR2 is LQKENI. The CDR3 sequence: CASSPLKPGTGVAHEQYF. CDR3 in DNA: TGTGCCAGCTCACCACTTAAACCCGGGACAGGGGTGGCTCACGAGCAGTACTTC.

V is TRBV6-5 and J is TRBJ2-7; 12 nucleotides match TRBD1. Germline lookup yields CDR1 MNHEY and CDR2 SVGAGI. The V gene end was trimmed by 8 bases and the J gene end by 4 bases; junction bases not matched to a gene: 9. The CDR3 length is 15 residues. The CDR3 region has the DNA TGTGCCAGCTCCCCCGGGACAGGGGGCAAGTACGAGCAGTACTTC. Translating gives CASSPGTGGKYEQYF.

This chain connects TRBV30 to TRBJ1-1; D ambiguous. The CDR3 extends over 13 amino acids. The germline V gene encodes CDR1 GTSNPN and CDR2 SVGIG (reference sequence). Trimming pared 3 bases from V and 2 bases from J, leaving 10 bases between. The CDR3 loop reads CAWSRESNTEAFF. In DNA form, the CDR3 reads TGTGCCTGGAGCCGGGAGTCTAACACTGAAGCTTTCTTT.

V is TRBV5-5 and J is TRBJ1-1; D gene uncertain. This CDR3 has 11 residues. CDR1 is SGHKS and CDR2 is YYEKEE in the germline V gene (reference sequence). V lost 1 base, J lost 8 bases, and 6 bases lay in between. The CDR3 reads CASSLRLEAFF. The CDR3 DNA reads as TGTGCCAGCAGCTTGCGACTCGAAGCTTTCTTT.

The rearrangement links TRBV5-6 to TRBJ2-7; D is uncertain. The CDR3 sequence is 14 residues long. The germline V gene encodes CDR1 SGHDT and CDR2 YYEEEE. V was shortened by 0 bases and J by 1 base, with 8 bases between the two germline ends. The CDR3 DNA reads TGTGCCAGCAGCTTGGCCCCCGTATCCTACGAGCAGTACTTC. This codes for CASSLAPVSYEQYF.

This sequence joins TRBV6-5 and TRBJ1-6; a possible D gene is TRBD1 (6 bases). The germline V gene has CDR1 MNHEY and CDR2 SVGAGI. The CDR3 runs 15 residues. V dropped 4 bases and J dropped 9 bases, with 16 bases sitting between them. CDR3 in DNA: TGTGCCAGCAGTTCCCAAGGGGGTGGAAGTTCACCCCTCCACTTT. The encoded protein is CASSSQGGGSSPLHF.

In its sample, this clone was seen a few times. This chain connects TRBV28 to TRBJ1-1; TRBD1 might be the D (5 bases). In germline, CDR1 is MDHEN, CDR2 SYDVKM. The CDR3 sequence is 12 residues long. Trimming shortened V by 11 bases and J by 3 bases, and 13 bases separated the two germline ends. CDR3 sequence: CAGGVRDTEAFF. The CDR3 DNA sequence: TGTGCCGGGGGGGTCAGGGACACTGAAGCTTTCTTT.

The chain links TRBV2 to TRBJ2-7; a weak D match, TRBD2 (6 bases). This CDR3 is built from 11 residues. Deletions cut 3 bases from V and 8 bases from J, with 8 bases between. CDR1 SNHLY and CDR2 FYNNEI come from the germline V gene. CDR3 in DNA: TGTGCCAGCAGTGAGCGGGGAAAGCAGTACTTC. It encodes CASSERGKQYF.